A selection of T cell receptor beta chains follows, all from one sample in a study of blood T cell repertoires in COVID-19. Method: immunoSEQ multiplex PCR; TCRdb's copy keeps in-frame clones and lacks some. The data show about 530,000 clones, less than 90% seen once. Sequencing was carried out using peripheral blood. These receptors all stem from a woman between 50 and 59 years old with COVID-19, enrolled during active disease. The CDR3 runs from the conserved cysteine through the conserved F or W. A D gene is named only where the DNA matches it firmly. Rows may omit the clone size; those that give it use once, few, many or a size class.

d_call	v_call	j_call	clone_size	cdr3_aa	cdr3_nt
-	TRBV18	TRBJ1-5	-	CASSRTENQPQHF	TGTGCCAGCTCACGGACAGAGAATCAGCCCCAGCATTTT
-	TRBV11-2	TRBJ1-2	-	CASSLVQSYGYTF	TGTGCCAGCAGCTTAGTACAGAGCTATGGCTACACCTTC
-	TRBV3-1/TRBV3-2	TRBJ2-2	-	CASSQDSLGGGEERNTGELFF	TGTGCCAGCAGCCAAGATTCATTGGGTGGCGGGGAAGAGAGGAACACCGGGGAGCTGTTTTTT
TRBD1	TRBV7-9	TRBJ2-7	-	CASSSQGAFGEQYF	TGTGCCAGCAGCTCTCAGGGGGCATTTGGCGAGCAGTACTTC
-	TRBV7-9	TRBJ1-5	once	CASSAGNNQPQHF	TGTGCCAGCAGCGCCGGGAACAATCAGCCCCAGCATTTT
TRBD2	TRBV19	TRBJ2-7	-	CASSMASGGAYSYEQYF	TGTGCCAGTAGTATGGCTAGCGGGGGGGCCTACTCCTACGAGCAGTACTTC
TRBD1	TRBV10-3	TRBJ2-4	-	CAISADRGAWNIQYF	TGTGCCATCAGTGCGGACAGGGGCGCCTGGAACATTCAGTACTTC
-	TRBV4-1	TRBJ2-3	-	CASSHVTSTDTQYF	TGCGCCAGCAGCCACGTCACTAGCACAGATACGCAGTATTTT
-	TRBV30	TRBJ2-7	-	CAWSVGTYEQYF	TGTGCCTGGAGTGTCGGTACCTACGAGCAGTACTTC
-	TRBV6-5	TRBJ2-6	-	CASSYRQSGANVLTF	TGTGCCAGCAGTTATAGACAGTCCGGGGCCAACGTCCTGACTTTC
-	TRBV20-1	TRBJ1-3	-	CSARRQNTIYF	TGCAGTGCTAGAAGACAAAACACCATATATTTT
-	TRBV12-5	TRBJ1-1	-	CASGWDARGAFF	TGTGCTAGTGGATGGGACGCCCGGGGGGCTTTCTTT
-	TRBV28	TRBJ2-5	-	CASAGQSGSRRETQYF	TGTGCCAGCGCCGGGCAATCTGGGAGCCGGCGTGAGACCCAGTACTTC
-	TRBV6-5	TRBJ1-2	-	CASSRGGSRNYGYTF	TGTGCCAGCAGCCGCGGGGGGTCCAGAAACTATGGCTACACCTTC
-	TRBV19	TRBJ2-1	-	CASSPPGRGNEQFF	TGTGCCAGTAGTCCCCCCGGGCGGGGCAATGAGCAGTTCTTC
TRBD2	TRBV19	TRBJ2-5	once	CASSMGLGRGQETQYF	TGTGCCAGTAGTATGGGACTAGGCAGGGGCCAAGAGACCCAGTACTTC
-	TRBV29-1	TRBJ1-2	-	CSVEDERVGYGYTF	TGCAGCGTTGAAGATGAGAGGGTGGGCTATGGCTACACCTTC
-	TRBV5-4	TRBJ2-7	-	CASSLLRGTGKKSSYEQYF	TGTGCCAGCAGCTTGCTAAGGGGAACAGGTAAAAAGAGCTCCTACGAGCAGTACTTC
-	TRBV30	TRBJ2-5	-	CAWSGGVAQETQYF	TGTGCCTGGAGCGGAGGGGTTGCCCAGGAGACCCAGTACTTC
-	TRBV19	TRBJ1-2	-	CASSIDRRGILMGYTF	TGTGCCAGTAGTATCGATCGTCGGGGAATCCTTATGGGCTACACCTTC
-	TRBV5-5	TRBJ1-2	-	CASSLGSPGGYTF	TGTGCCAGCAGCTTGGGTTCCCCCGGGGGCTACACCTTC
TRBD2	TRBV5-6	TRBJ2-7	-	CASSSLAGAYEQYF	TGTGCCAGCAGCTCCCTAGCGGGAGCCTACGAGCAGTACTTC